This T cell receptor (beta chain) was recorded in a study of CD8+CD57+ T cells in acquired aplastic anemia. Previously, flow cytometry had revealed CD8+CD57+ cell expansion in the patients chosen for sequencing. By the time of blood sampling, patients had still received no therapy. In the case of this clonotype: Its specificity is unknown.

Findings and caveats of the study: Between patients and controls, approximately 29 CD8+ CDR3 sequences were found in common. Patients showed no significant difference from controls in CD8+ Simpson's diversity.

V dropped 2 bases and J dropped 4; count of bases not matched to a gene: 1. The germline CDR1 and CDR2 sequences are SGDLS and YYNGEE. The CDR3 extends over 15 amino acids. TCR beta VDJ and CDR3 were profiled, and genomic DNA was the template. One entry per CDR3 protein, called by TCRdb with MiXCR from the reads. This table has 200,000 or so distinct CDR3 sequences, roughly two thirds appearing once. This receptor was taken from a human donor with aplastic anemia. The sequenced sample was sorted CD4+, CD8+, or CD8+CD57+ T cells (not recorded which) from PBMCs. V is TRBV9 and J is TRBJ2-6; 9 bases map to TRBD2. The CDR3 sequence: CASSVTSGGANVLTF. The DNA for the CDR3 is TGTGCCAGCAGCGTTACTAGCGGGGGGGCCAACGTCCTGACTTTC.